These T cell receptor beta chains were read from a single sample in a study of patients and donors after allogeneic stem cell transplantation. TCRdb fed the RT-PCR reads into MiXCR, producing one record per CDR3 protein. Of roughly 40,000 distinct CDR3 sequences in the sample, about 31% were seen once. The specimen sequenced was blood, either unsorted or a sorted T cell fraction (not recorded which). The receptor source for this set is a human donor who was either an allogeneic HSCT recipient or a stem cell or donor lymphocyte infusion donor (not recorded which). It is not recorded whose cells these are; they may come from a transplant donor. Both conserved end residues are part of each CDR3. The D gene is left open where the match is weak. The size of a clone is reported for some rows only, either as once, few or many, or as a class for expanded clones.

size: .; D: .; J: TRBJ2-3; V: TRBV29-1; length: 15; DNA: TGCAGCGTTGAAGGCACTCCCACCTCGAGAGATACGCAGTATTTT; CDR3: CSVEGTPTSRDTQYF
size: few; D: .; J: TRBJ2-1; V: TRBV21-1; length: 16; DNA: TGTGCCAGCAGCAAATCGAGGGGACTAGCGGAGAATGAGCAGTTCTTC; CDR3: CASSKSRGLAENEQFF
size: .; D: .; J: TRBJ1-1; V: TRBV6-2/TRBV6-3; length: 14; DNA: TGTGCCAGCAGTTACGTCGGTAAAAACACTGAAGCTTTCTTT; CDR3: CASSYVGKNTEAFF
size: .; D: TRBD1; J: TRBJ2-2; V: TRBV4-1; length: 14; DNA: TGCGCCAGCAGCTTGAACGGACAGGCCGGGGAGCTGTTTTTT; CDR3: CASSLNGQAGELFF
size: .; D: TRBD2; J: TRBJ2-3; V: TRBV2; length: 15; DNA: TGTGCCAGCAGTGAACCTAGCGGGCGCACAGATACGCAGTATTTT; CDR3: CASSEPSGRTDTQYF
size: many; D: TRBD1; J: TRBJ1-1; V: TRBV6-2/TRBV6-3; length: 15; DNA: TGTGCCAGCAGGAAGGACAGGGCAGTGAACACTGAAGCTTTCTTT; CDR3: CASRKDRAVNTEAFF
size: .; D: TRBD2; J: TRBJ2-7; V: TRBV7-9; length: 14; DNA: TGTGCCAGCAGCTTATTACTAGCGGGATCCGAGCAGTACTTC; CDR3: CASSLLLAGSEQYF
size: few; D: TRBD2; J: TRBJ2-1; V: TRBV6-2/TRBV6-3; length: 14; DNA: TGTGCCAGCAGTAAGACTAGCGGGACAGGTGAGCAGTTCTTC; CDR3: CASSKTSGTGEQFF
size: few; D: .; J: TRBJ1-5; V: TRBV4-1; length: 15; DNA: TGCGCCAGCAGCCAAGGCGGAACGGGGCCTCAGCCCCAGCATTTT; CDR3: CASSQGGTGPQPQHF
size: .; D: TRBD2; J: TRBJ2-2; V: TRBV7-3; length: 16; DNA: TGTGCCAGCAGCTTAAAGGGGACTAGTCTCACCGGGGAGCTGTTTTTT; CDR3: CASSLKGTSLTGELFF
size: many; D: .; J: TRBJ1-1; V: TRBV29-1; length: 13; DNA: TGCAGCGTTGAAAGACAGCTGAACACTGAAGCTTTCTTT; CDR3: CSVERQLNTEAFF
size: .; D: .; J: TRBJ2-4; V: TRBV10-3; length: 16; DNA: TGTGCCATCAGTGAGTCAGGGCGGGTAGCCAAAAACATTCAGTACTTC; CDR3: CAISESGRVAKNIQYF
size: .; D: .; J: TRBJ2-2; V: TRBV24-1; length: 14; DNA: TGTGCCACCAGTGACCCGGGGCGCTCCGGGGAGCTGTTTTTT; CDR3: CATSDPGRSGELFF
size: many; D: .; J: TRBJ2-5; V: TRBV28; length: 13; DNA: TGTGCCAGCAGTTTTTTCCGCGGAGAGACCCAGTACTTC; CDR3: CASSFFRGETQYF
size: many; D: .; J: TRBJ1-5; V: TRBV12-3/TRBV12-4; length: 13; DNA: TGTGCCACCGCGGGGGTGGGCAATCAGCCCCAGCATTTT; CDR3: CATAGVGNQPQHF
size: many; D: .; J: TRBJ1-2; V: TRBV12-3/TRBV12-4; length: 14; DNA: TGTGCCAGCAAATCGGTCAGGGGAAACTATGGCTACACCTTC; CDR3: CASKSVRGNYGYTF
size: .; D: TRBD1; J: TRBJ2-7; V: TRBV20-1; length: 13; DNA: TGCAGTGCCCATCGACAGGGCGAGTACGAGCAGTACTTC; CDR3: CSAHRQGEYEQYF
size: .; D: .; J: TRBJ2-4; V: TRBV28; length: 16; DNA: TGTGCCAGCAGTCCGGGGCTTGCGGGGGCCAAAAACATTCAGTACTTC; CDR3: CASSPGLAGAKNIQYF
size: .; D: .; J: TRBJ1-1; V: TRBV12-3/TRBV12-4; length: 15; DNA: TGTGCCAGCAGTTTTAGCCCCCGGGGGTCCACTGAAGCTTTCTTT; CDR3: CASSFSPRGSTEAFF
size: few; D: .; J: TRBJ1-5; V: TRBV5-6; length: 14; DNA: TGTGCCAGCAGCTTAGGACACACCAATCAGCCCCAGCATTTT; CDR3: CASSLGHTNQPQHF
size: .; D: TRBD1; J: TRBJ2-7; V: TRBV20-1; length: 15; DNA: TGCAGTGCTAGAGGTCGGGACAGGGTAGTCTACGAGCAGTACTTC; CDR3: CSARGRDRVVYEQYF
size: .; D: .; J: TRBJ2-3; V: TRBV9; length: 15; DNA: TGTGCCAGCAGCGCCGACATCGTCACCACAGATACGCAGTATTTT; CDR3: CASSADIVTTDTQYF
size: few; D: .; J: TRBJ2-2; V: TRBV4-1; length: 18; DNA: TGCGCCAGCAGCCAACCCAGGGGAGGGGGCGTTAACACCGGGGAGCTGTTTTTT; CDR3: CASSQPRGGGVNTGELFF
size: few; D: .; J: TRBJ2-1; V: TRBV7-6; length: 15; DNA: TGTGCCAGCAGCTTAGGACCACGGGAGTTAAATGAGCAGTTCTTC; CDR3: CASSLGPRELNEQFF
size: .; D: .; J: TRBJ2-1; V: TRBV4-1; length: 13; DNA: TGCGCCAGCAGCCACCAAAGGGCCAATGAGCAGTTCTTC; CDR3: CASSHQRANEQFF
size: .; D: TRBD2; J: TRBJ2-2; V: TRBV20-1; length: 14; DNA: TGCAGTGCCGCGGGACTGGGACTAACCGGGGAGCTGTTTTTT; CDR3: CSAAGLGLTGELFF
size: once; D: .; J: TRBJ2-4; V: TRBV29-1; length: 17; DNA: TGCAGCGTTGAAGGAAGGGCAGGGCGGGTAGCCAAAAACATTCAGTACTTC; CDR3: CSVEGRAGRVAKNIQYF
size: .; D: .; J: TRBJ2-2; V: TRBV4-3; length: 15; DNA: TGCGCCAGCAGCCCCCGGGCAGGGGAGGCCGGGGAGCTGTTTTTT; CDR3: CASSPRAGEAGELFF
size: .; D: TRBD2; J: TRBJ2-5; V: TRBV7-9; length: 18; DNA: TGTGCCAGCAGCTTAGTGGCTAGCGGGAGGGAATTTCAAGAGACCCAGTACTTC; CDR3: CASSLVASGREFQETQYF
size: .; D: TRBD2; J: TRBJ2-4; V: TRBV5-6; length: 16; DNA: TGTGCCAGCAGCTTGCGGGGGAGGGTAGCCAAAAACATTCAGTACTTC; CDR3: CASSLRGRVAKNIQYF
size: .; D: .; J: TRBJ1-4; V: TRBV10-3; length: 16; DNA: TGTGCCATCAGTGACTCGGGGGGGACAACTAATGAAAAACTGTTTTTT; CDR3: CAISDSGGTTNEKLFF
size: .; D: .; J: TRBJ1-4; V: TRBV5-5; length: 12; DNA: TGTGCCAGCAGCTTGAACGCCGAAAAACTGTTTTTT; CDR3: CASSLNAEKLFF
size: .; D: TRBD2; J: TRBJ2-1; V: TRBV12-3/TRBV12-4; length: 18; DNA: TGTGCCAGCAGTTTAGGGGTGTCTCGGACTAGCGGGAGGGCCGAGCAGTTCTTC; CDR3: CASSLGVSRTSGRAEQFF
size: .; D: .; J: TRBJ1-5; V: TRBV7-9; length: 16; DNA: TGTGCCAGCAGCCCCCTAAGCGGGGCCAAAATATATGCCCAGCATTTT; CDR3: CASSPLSGAKIYAQHF
size: many; D: .; J: TRBJ1-1; V: TRBV11-2; length: 13; DNA: TGTGCCAGCAGCTTAGATTGGGCAACTGAAGCTTTCTTT; CDR3: CASSLDWATEAFF
size: .; D: TRBD2; J: TRBJ2-1; V: TRBV20-1; length: 16; DNA: TGCAGTGCTTCGCGCGGGGGGATCAGCTCCTACAATGAGCAGTTCTTC; CDR3: CSASRGGISSYNEQFF
size: few; D: .; J: TRBJ1-2; V: TRBV7-8; length: 15; DNA: TGTGCCAGCAGCTTAGTAGAGGCAGGAAACTATGGCTACACCTTC; CDR3: CASSLVEAGNYGYTF
size: .; D: TRBD2; J: TRBJ2-1; V: TRBV15; length: 15; DNA: TGTGCCACCAGCGGTTGGACTAGCGGATACAATGAGCAGTTCTTC; CDR3: CATSGWTSGYNEQFF
size: few; D: .; J: TRBJ2-7; V: TRBV7-2; length: 14; DNA: TGTGCCAGCAGCTCTTACGACAGCTACTACGAGCAGTACTTC; CDR3: CASSSYDSYYEQYF
size: few; D: .; J: TRBJ2-3; V: TRBV7-6; length: 15; DNA: TGTGCCAGCAGCTTATACGTTGAGCGCACAGATACGCAGTATTTT; CDR3: CASSLYVERTDTQYF
size: .; D: .; J: TRBJ1-4; V: TRBV4-3; length: 15; DNA: TGCGCCAGCAGCCAAGAAGAGGTGGGGTTGGCAAAACTGTTTTTT; CDR3: CASSQEEVGLAKLFF
size: few; D: TRBD1; J: TRBJ2-3; V: TRBV7-7; length: 14; DNA: TGTGCTAGCAGCTACAGGGGTGGGACAGATACGCAGTATTTT; CDR3: CASSYRGGTDTQYF
size: .; D: .; J: TRBJ1-2; V: TRBV12-3/TRBV12-4; length: 14; DNA: TGTGCCAGCAGCCACAGAAACAGGTCCTATGGCTACACCTTC; CDR3: CASSHRNRSYGYTF
size: few; D: TRBD1; J: TRBJ1-2; V: TRBV12-3/TRBV12-4; length: 16; DNA: TGTGCCAGCAGTTTTCGGGACAGGGGGCCGGGGTATGGCTACACCTTC; CDR3: CASSFRDRGPGYGYTF
size: few; D: .; J: TRBJ2-5; V: TRBV5-1; length: 15; DNA: TGCGCCAGCAGCTGTGTACAGTGCCTCCAAGAGACCCAGTACTTC; CDR3: CASSCVQCLQETQYF
size: few; D: .; J: TRBJ2-1; V: TRBV29-1; length: 13; DNA: TGCAGCGTGTTAGACAGCCTTTACAATGAGCAGTTCTTC; CDR3: CSVLDSLYNEQFF
size: few; D: .; J: TRBJ2-3; V: TRBV6-5; length: 14; DNA: TGTGCCAGCAGCCCGGACTGGAGCACAGATACGCAGTATTTT; CDR3: CASSPDWSTDTQYF
size: .; D: TRBD1; J: TRBJ2-1; V: TRBV27; length: 14; DNA: TGTGCCAGCAAGGCGAGGGGGCCTTACAATGAGCAGTTCTTC; CDR3: CASKARGPYNEQFF
size: .; D: TRBD1; J: TRBJ1-2; V: TRBV4-3; length: 16; DNA: TGCGCCAGCAGCCAAGACCCCTTGGACAGGTCCTGTGGCTACACCTTC; CDR3: CASSQDPLDRSCGYTF
size: few; D: .; J: TRBJ1-5; V: TRBV18; length: 12; DNA: TGTGCCCCCCAAGGGACTGGCCAGCCCCAGCATTTT; CDR3: CAPQGTGQPQHF
size: once; D: TRBD1; J: TRBJ2-5; V: TRBV29-1; length: 12; DNA: TGCAGCGCCTCGGACAGGGCAGAGACCCAGTACTTC; CDR3: CSASDRAETQYF
size: .; D: .; J: TRBJ1-5; V: TRBV4-2; length: 14; DNA: TGTGCCAGCAGCCAGGAGGTTAGCAATCAGCCCCAGCATTTT; CDR3: CASSQEVSNQPQHF
size: .; D: .; J: TRBJ2-1; V: TRBV28; length: 12; DNA: TGTGCCAGCAGTTTAGGCGACCCTCAGCAGTTCTTC; CDR3: CASSLGDPQQFF
size: .; D: TRBD2; J: TRBJ2-7; V: TRBV5-1; length: 14; DNA: TGCGCCAGCAGCTTGACCAGCGGGATGGTCGAGCAGTACTTC; CDR3: CASSLTSGMVEQYF
size: few; D: .; J: TRBJ2-3; V: TRBV28; length: 12; DNA: TGTGCCAGCAGTCTTATCACAGATACGCAGTATTTT; CDR3: CASSLITDTQYF